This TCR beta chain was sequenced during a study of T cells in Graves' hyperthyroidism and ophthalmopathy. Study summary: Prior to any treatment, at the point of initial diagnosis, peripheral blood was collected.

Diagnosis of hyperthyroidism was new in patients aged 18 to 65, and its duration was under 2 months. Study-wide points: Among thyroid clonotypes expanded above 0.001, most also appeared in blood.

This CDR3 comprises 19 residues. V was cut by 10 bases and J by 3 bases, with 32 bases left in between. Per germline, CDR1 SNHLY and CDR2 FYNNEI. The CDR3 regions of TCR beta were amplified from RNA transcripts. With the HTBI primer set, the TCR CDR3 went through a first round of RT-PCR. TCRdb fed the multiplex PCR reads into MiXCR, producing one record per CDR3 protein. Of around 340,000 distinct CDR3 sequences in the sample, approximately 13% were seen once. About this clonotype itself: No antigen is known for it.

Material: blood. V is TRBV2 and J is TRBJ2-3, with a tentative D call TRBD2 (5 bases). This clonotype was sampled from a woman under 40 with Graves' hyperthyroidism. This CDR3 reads CAIQTAVKDRRPGTDTQYF. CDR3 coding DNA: TGTGCCATCCAAACAGCAGTGAAGGATAGGCGGCCGGGGACAGATACGCAGTATTTT.